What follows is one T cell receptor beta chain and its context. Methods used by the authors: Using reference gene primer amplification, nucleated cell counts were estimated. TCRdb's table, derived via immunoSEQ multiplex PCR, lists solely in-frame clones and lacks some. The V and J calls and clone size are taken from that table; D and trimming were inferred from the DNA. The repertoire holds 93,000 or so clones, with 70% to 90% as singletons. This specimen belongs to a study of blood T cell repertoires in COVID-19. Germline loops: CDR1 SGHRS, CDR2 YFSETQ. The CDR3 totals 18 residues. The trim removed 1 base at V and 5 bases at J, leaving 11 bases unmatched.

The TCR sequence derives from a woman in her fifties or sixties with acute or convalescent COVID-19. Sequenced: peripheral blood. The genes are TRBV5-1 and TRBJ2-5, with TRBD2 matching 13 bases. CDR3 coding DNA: TGCGCCAGCAGCTTGACTAGCGGGAGGGGGATTGTAATGGAGACCCAGTACTTC. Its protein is CASSLTSGRGIVMETQYF.